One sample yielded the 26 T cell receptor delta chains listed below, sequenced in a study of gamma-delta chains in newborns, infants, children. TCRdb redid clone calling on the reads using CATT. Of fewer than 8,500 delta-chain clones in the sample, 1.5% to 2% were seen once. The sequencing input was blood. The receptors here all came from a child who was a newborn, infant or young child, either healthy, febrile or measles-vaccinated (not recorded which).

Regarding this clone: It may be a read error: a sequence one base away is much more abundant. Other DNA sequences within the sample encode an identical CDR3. The CDR3 sequence is CACDEYWGIRSWDTRQMFF. The CDR3 DNA sequence: TGTGCCTGCGACGAGTACTGGGGGATACGCTCCTGGGACACCCGACAGATGTTTTTC. The chain recombines TRDV2 with TRDJ3; TRDD3 matches 13 bases. CDR3 length equals 19 residues. CDR1 GEAIGNYY and CDR2 EKD come from the germline V gene. The trim removed 7 bases at V and 0 bases at J, leaving 8 bases unmatched.

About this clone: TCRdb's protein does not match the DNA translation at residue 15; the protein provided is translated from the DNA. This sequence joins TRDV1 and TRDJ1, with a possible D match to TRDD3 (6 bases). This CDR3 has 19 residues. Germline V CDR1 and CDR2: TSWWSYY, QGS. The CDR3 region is CALGELFPDWAPYTGKLIF. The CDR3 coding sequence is TGTGCTCTTGGGGAACTGTTCCCTGACTGGGCGCCGTACACCGGTAAACTCATCTTT.

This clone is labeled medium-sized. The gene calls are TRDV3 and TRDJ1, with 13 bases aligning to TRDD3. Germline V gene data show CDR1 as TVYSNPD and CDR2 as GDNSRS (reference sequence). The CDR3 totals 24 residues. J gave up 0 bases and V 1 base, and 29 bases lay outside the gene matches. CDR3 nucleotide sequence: TGTGCCTTTAAATTAAGAAGTTCCACGAAACGTACTGGGGGATACGCGACGTACACCGATAAACTCATCTTT. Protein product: CAFKLRSSTKRTGGYATYTDKLIF. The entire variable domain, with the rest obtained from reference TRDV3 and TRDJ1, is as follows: CDKVTQSSPDQTVASGSEVVLLCTYDTVYSNPDLFWYRIRPDYSFQFVFYGDNSRSEGADFTQGRFSVKHILTQKAFHLVISPVRTEDSATYYCAFKLRSSTKRTGGYATYTDKLIFGKGTRVTVEP.

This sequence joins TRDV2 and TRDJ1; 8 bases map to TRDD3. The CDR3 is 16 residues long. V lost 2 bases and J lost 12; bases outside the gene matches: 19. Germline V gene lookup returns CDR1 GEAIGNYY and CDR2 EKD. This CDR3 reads CACDKGTGGQTDRFIF. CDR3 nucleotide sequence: TGTGCCTGTGACAAAGGTACTGGGGGCCAGACCGATAGATTCATCTTT.

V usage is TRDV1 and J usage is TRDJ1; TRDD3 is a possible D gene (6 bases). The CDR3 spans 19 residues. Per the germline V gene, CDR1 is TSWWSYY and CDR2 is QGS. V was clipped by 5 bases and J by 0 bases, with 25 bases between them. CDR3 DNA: TGTGCTCTTGGGAAGGGGGCACCCCTGTACTGGGATTACACCGATAAACTCATCTTT. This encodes CALGKGAPLYWDYTDKLIF.

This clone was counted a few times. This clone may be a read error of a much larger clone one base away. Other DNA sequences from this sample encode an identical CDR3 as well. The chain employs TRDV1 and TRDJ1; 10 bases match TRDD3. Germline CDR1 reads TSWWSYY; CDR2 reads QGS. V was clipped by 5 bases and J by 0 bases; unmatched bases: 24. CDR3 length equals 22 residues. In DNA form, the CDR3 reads TGTGCTCTTGGGACCCCCGGACTTCCCCTTTACTGGGGGATTAAGTACACCGATAAACTCATCTTT. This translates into CALGTPGLPLYWGIKYTDKLIF.

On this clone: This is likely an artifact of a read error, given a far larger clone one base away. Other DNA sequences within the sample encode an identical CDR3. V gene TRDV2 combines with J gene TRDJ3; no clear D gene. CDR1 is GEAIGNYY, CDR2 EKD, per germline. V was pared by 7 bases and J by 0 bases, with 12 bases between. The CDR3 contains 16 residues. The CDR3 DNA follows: TGTGCCTGCGACCGCCTAAGCTCCTGGGACACCCGACAGATGTTTTTC. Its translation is CACDRLSSWDTRQMFF.

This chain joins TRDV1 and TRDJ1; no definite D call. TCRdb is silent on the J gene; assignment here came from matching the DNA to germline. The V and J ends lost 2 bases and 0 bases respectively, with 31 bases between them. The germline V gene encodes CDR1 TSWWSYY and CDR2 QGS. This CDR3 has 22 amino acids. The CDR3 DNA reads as TGTGCTCTTGGGGAAATCTCAAAACCCCCGCCGGGTGGCAGCCCCTACACCGATAAACTCATCTTT. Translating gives CALGEISKPPPGGSPYTDKLIF.

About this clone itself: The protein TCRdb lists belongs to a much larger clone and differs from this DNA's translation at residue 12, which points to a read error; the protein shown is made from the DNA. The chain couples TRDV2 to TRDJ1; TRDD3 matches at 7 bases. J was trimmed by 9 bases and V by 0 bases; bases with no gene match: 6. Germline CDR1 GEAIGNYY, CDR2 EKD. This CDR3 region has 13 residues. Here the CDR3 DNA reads TGTGCCTGTGACACCTGGGGGACAGCACAACTCATCTTT. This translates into CACDTWGTAQLIF.

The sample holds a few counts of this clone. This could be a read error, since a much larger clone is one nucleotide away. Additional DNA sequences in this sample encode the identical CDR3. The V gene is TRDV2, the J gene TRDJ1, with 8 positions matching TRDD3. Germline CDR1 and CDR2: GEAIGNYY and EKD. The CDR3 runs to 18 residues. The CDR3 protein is CACDTLPGTGGYTDKLIF. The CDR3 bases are TGTGCCTGCGACACTCTGCCGGGGACTGGGGGGTACACCGATAAACTCATCTTT.

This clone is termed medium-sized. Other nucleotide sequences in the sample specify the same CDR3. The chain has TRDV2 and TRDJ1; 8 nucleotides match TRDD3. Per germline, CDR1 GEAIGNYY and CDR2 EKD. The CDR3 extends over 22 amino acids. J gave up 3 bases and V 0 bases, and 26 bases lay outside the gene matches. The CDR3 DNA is TGTGCCTGTGACACCGTAAAAATCTATCACCGCGGTGGGGGATTTCTGGCCGATAAACTCATCTTT. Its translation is CACDTVKIYHRGGGFLADKLIF.

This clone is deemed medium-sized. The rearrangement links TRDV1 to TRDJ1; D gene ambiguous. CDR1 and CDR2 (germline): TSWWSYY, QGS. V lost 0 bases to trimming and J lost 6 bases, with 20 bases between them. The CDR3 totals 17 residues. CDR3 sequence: CALGELFYVVGSHKLIF. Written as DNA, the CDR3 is TGTGCTCTTGGGGAACTATTCTACGTGGTTGGGTCTCATAAACTCATCTTT.

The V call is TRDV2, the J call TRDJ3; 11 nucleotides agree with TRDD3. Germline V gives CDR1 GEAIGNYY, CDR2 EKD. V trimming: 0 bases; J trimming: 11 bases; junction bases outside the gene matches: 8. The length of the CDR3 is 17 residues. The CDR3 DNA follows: TGTGCCTGTGACACCCTGGGGGATACCTGGGTCGCCCGACAGATGTTTTTC. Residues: CACDTLGDTWVARQMFF.

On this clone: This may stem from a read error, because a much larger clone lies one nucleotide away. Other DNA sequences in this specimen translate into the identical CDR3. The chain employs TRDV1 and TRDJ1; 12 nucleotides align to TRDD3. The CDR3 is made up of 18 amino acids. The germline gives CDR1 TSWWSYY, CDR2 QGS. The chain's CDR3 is CALGELPYWGIHTDKLIF. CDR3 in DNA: TGTGCCCTTGGGGAACTACCGTACTGGGGGATACACACCGATAAACTCATCTTT.

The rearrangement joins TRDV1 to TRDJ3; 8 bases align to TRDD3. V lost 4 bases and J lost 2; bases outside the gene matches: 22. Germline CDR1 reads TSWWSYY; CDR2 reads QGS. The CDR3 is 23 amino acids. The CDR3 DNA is TGTGCTCTTGGGGTCGCATCCGTTTATCGGGCGGGGGATAGGACCTGGGACACCCGACAGATGTTTTTC. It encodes CALGVASVYRAGDRTWDTRQMFF.

The CDR3 bases are TGTGCCTGTGACACTACTCCTTTCATAGGAGGCAGCTCCTGGGACACCCGACAGATGTTTTTC. This translates into CACDTTPFIGGSSWDTRQMFF. This chain links TRDV2 with TRDJ3, with D unclear. V was clipped by 1 base and J by 0 bases, with 21 bases between them. This CDR3 comprises 21 residues. Germline CDR1 is GEAIGNYY and CDR2 is EKD.

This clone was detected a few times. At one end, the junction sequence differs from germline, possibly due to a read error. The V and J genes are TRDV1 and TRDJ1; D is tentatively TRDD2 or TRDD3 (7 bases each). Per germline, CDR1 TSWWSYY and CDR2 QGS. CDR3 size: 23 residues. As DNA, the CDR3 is TGTGCTCTTGAGGAATCGGCCTTCCTGTTTAGTACTGGGGCCCATCTGTACACCGATAAACTCATCTTT. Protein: CALEESAFLFSTGAHLYTDKLIF.

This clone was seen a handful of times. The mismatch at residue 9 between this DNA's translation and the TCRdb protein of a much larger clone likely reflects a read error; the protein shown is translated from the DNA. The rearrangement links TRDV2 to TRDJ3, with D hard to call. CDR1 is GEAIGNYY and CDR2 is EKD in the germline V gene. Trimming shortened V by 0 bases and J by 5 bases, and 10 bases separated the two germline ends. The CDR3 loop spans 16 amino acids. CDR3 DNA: TGTGCCTGTGACACCCCGGGGTCCAGGGACACCCGACAGATGTTTTTC. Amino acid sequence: CACDTPGSRDTRQMFF.

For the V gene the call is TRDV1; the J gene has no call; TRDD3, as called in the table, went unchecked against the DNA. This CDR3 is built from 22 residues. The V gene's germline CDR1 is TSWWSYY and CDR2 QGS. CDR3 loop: CALGGAWPSLNWGIRETDKPIF. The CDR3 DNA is TGTGCTCTTGGGGGGGCTTGGCCCTCTTTAAACTGGGGGATACGCGAGACCGATAAACCCATCTTT.

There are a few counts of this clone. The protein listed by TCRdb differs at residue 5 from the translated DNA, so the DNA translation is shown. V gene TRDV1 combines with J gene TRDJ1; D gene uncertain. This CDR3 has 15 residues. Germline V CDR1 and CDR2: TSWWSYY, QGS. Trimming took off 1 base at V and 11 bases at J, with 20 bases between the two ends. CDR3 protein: CALGEPPPPGGGLIF. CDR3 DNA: TGTGCTCTTGGGGAACCCCCCCCGCCCGGCGGCGGGCTCATCTTT.

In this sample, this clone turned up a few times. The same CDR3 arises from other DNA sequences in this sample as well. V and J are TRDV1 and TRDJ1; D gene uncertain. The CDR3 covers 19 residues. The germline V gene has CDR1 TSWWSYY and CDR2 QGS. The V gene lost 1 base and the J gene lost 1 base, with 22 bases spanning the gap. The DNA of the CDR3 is TGTGCTCTTGGGGAACCGTCAGCGTTCCCACTTACCGTCACCGATAAACTCATCTTT. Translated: CALGEPSAFPLTVTDKLIF.

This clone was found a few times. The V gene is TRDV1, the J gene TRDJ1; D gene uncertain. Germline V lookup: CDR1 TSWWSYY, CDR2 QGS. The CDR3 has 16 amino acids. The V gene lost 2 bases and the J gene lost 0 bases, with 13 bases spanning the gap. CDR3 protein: CALGESRGLYTDKLIF. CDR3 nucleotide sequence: TGTGCTCTTGGGGAATCCCGGGGTTTGTACACCGATAAACTCATCTTT.

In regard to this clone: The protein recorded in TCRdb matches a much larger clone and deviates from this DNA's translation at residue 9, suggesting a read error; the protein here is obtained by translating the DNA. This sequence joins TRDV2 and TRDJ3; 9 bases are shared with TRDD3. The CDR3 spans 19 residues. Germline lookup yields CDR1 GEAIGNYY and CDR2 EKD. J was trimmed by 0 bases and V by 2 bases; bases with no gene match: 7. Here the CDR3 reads CACDRVLGDSSWDTRQMFF. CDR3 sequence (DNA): TGTGCCTGTGACAGAGTACTGGGGGACAGCTCCTGGGACACCCGACAGATGTTTTTC.

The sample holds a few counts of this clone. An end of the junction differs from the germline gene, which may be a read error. The CDR3 DNA follows: TGTGCTCTTGGGGAACCGCAGAAGTACACCGATAAACCCATCTTT. It encodes CALGEPQKYTDKPIF. The chain joins TRDV1 to TRDJ1, with D unresolved. CDR3 length: 15 residues. Germline assignment: CDR1 TSWWSYY and CDR2 QGS.

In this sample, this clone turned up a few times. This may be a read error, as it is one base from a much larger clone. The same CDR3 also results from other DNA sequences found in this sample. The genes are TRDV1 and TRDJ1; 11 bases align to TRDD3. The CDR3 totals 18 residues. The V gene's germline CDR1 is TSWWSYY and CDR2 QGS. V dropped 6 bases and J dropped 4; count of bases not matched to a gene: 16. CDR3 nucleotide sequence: TGTGCTCTTGGAAACTATCGCTTCCTACTGGGGGATATCGATAAACTCATCTTT. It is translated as CALGNYRFLLGDIDKLIF.

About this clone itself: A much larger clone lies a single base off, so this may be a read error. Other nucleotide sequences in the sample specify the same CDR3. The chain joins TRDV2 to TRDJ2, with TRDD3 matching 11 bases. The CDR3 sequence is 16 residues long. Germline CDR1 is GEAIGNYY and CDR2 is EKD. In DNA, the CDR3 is TGCGCCTGTGACGTACTGGGGGATACTTTGACAGCACAACTCTTCTTT. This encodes CACDVLGDTLTAQLFF.